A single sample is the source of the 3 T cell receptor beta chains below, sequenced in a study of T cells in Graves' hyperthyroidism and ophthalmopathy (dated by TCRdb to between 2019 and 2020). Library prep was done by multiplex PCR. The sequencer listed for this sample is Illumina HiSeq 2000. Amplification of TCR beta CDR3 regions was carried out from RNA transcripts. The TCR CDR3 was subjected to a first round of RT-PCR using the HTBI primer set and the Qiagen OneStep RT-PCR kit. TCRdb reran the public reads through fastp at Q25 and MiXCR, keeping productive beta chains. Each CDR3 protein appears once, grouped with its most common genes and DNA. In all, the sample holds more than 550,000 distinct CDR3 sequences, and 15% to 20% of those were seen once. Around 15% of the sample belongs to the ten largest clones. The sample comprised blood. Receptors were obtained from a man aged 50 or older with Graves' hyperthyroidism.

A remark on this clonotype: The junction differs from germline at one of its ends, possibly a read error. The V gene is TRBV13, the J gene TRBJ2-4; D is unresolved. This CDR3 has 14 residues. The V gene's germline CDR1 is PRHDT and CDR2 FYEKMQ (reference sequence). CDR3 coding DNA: TGTGCCAGCAGCTTCGGCCCAGCCCAAAACATTCAGTACTTC. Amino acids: CASSFGPAQNIQYF.

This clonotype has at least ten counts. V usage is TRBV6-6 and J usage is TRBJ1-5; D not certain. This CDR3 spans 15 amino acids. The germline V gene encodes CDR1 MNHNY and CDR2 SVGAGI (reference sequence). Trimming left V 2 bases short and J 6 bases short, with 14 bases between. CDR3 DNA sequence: TGTGCCAGCAGTTACGGTAATTCGGGAGGTCAGCCCCAGCATTTT. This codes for CASSYGNSGGQPQHF.

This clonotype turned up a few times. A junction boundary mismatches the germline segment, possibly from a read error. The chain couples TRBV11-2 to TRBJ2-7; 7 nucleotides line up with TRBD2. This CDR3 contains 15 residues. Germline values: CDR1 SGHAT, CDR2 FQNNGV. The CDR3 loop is CVSSAISGRGYEQYF. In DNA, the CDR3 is TGTGTCAGCAGCGCGATCAGCGGGCGGGGGTACGAGCAGTACTTC.